What follows are 32 T cell receptor beta chains derived from one specimen sequenced in a study of shared clonotypes between healthy human individuals. The data were produced by immunoSEQ multiplex PCR, yet TCRdb's version contains in-frame clones alone and is incomplete. The data contain more than 2 million clones, approximately 95% of them singletons. CD45RO-negative CD8 cells positively selected for CCR7 made up the naive population, which excluded terminally differentiated effector memory CD45RA+ cells. Sample: naive CD8+ T cells sorted from blood. The origin of the receptors is a man aged 18-30 years in good health.

As to this clone: This specimen includes other DNA sequences encoding the same CDR3. This chain links TRBV5-6 with TRBJ2-3, with D perhaps TRBD2 (6 bases). With 0 bases removed from V and 2 bases from J, the gap between germline ends came to 10 bases. CDR1 SGHDT and CDR2 YYEEEE come from the germline V gene. This CDR3 comprises 15 residues. The CDR3 region has the DNA TGTGCCAGCAGCTTGGTTTCGGGAGACACAGATACGCAGTATTTT. Translation gives CASSLVSGDTDTQYF.

The chain couples TRBV28 to TRBJ2-7; TRBD2 matches at 9 bases. The V gene's germline CDR1 is MDHEN and CDR2 SYDVKM. Trimming cost V 6 bases and J 0 bases; bases outside gene matches: 3. The CDR3 spans 14 residues. CDR3 residues: CASSLGLASYEQYF. The CDR3, as DNA: TGTGCCAGCAGCCTGGGACTAGCCTCCTACGAGCAGTACTTC.

V gene TRBV5-1 combines with J gene TRBJ2-1, with 9 bases fitting TRBD1. CDR3 length equals 15 residues. V lost 0 bases to trimming and J lost 7 bases; unmatched junction nucleotides: 5. CDR1 is SGHRS and CDR2 is YFSETQ in the germline V gene. The CDR3 region is CASSLETGGSNEQFF. The CDR3 nucleotides are TGCGCCAGCAGCTTGGAAACAGGGGGCTCGAATGAGCAGTTCTTC.

Comments on this clone: This sample also contains other DNA sequences that code for the same CDR3. The gene calls are TRBV6-1 and TRBJ2-7, with D perhaps matching TRBD1 or TRBD2 (5 bases each). CDR3 length equals 14 residues. The V end lost 1 base, the J end lost 0 bases, and 7 bases lay between the germline ends. The V gene's germline CDR1 is MNHNS and CDR2 SASEGT. CDR3 nucleotide sequence: TGTGCCAGCAGTGAAGTGGGGACCTCCTACGAGCAGTACTTC. Its protein product is CASSEVGTSYEQYF.

The chain uses TRBV5-1 and TRBJ2-2, with unresolved D. Germline assignment: CDR1 SGHRS and CDR2 YFSETQ. This CDR3 has 13 residues. V lost 0 bases to trimming and J lost 4 bases, with 4 bases between them. The DNA for the CDR3 is TGCGCCAGCAGCTTGGGCGCCACCGGGGAGCTGTTTTTT. It is translated as CASSLGATGELFF.

The V and J genes are TRBV6-1 and TRBJ1-1, with D perhaps matching TRBD1 (5 bases). This CDR3 has 11 amino acids. The V gene's germline CDR1 is MNHNS and CDR2 SASEGT. Between the trimmed V and J ends, which lost 7 bases and 8 bases, there was a span of 11 bases. In DNA form, the CDR3 reads TGTGCCAGCAAATCAACAGGAGAAGCTTTCTTT. Protein product: CASKSTGEAFF.

V usage is TRBV7-9 and J usage is TRBJ2-7; 10 bases are a match to TRBD2. This CDR3 region has 15 residues. The J segment lost 7 bases and the V segment lost 5 bases, leaving 11 bases of the junction unmatched. Germline CDR1 is SEHNR and CDR2 is FQNEAQ (reference sequence). In DNA, the CDR3 is TGTGCCAGCAGCCAACTTCTAGCGGGAGATCTTGAGCAGTACTTC. Translating gives CASSQLLAGDLEQYF.

The rearrangement links TRBV19 to TRBJ1-4, with 7 bases matching TRBD1. The CDR3 extends over 17 amino acids. Germline V gene lookup returns CDR1 LNHDA and CDR2 SQIVND (reference sequence). V lost 3 bases, J lost 6 bases, and 13 bases stayed unmatched. CDR3 region: CASSIIGEGARDEKLFF. The CDR3, as DNA: TGTGCCAGTAGTATTATTGGAGAGGGGGCGCGGGATGAAAAACTGTTTTTT.

The rearrangement uses TRBV6-8 and TRBJ1-6, with D possibly being TRBD1 (5 bases). Per germline, CDR1 MNHGY and CDR2 SAAAGT. The CDR3 loop spans 16 amino acids. Trimming removed 2 bases from V and 9 bases from J, with 17 bases in between. CDR3 amino acids: CASSYATALPFSPLHF. In nucleotides, the CDR3 is TGTGCCAGCAGTTACGCGACAGCCCTTCCTTTTTCACCCCTCCACTTT.

This clone was detected once. DNA for the CDR3: TGTGCCAGCAGTTATTGGACTAGCGGGAGTAATGAGCAGTTCTTC. Amino acids: CASSYWTSGSNEQFF. The V gene is TRBV6-5, the J gene TRBJ2-1; 13 bases fit TRBD2. The CDR3 runs to 15 residues. V lost 3 bases, J lost 7 bases, and 3 bases stayed unmatched. Germline CDR1 and CDR2: MNHEY and SVGAGI.

The rearrangement links TRBV28 to TRBJ2-7; unclear D gene. Germline V CDR1 and CDR2: MDHEN, SYDVKM. The CDR3 loop spans 15 amino acids. Trimming cost V 2 bases and J 3 bases, with 14 bases left between them. The CDR3 bases are TGTGCCAGCAGTTTACTGACACCCCCGAACTACGAGCAGTACTTC. It yields the protein CASSLLTPPNYEQYF.

This clone appeared a single time. The V call is TRBV6-5, the J call TRBJ2-3; D may be TRBD1 (5 bases). V lost 1 base and J 4 bases, leaving 12 bases between the germline ends. The V gene's germline CDR1 is MNHEY and CDR2 SVGAGI. The CDR3 consists of 15 residues. CDR3 bases: TGTGCCAGCAGTTACTTCAGGGATATTCCAGATACGCAGTATTTT. Translation gives CASSYFRDIPDTQYF.

V and J are TRBV5-6 and TRBJ2-1; D uncertain. There are 15 residues in the CDR3. Trimming cost V 2 bases and J 1 base, with 10 bases left between them. CDR1 and CDR2 (germline): SGHDT, YYEEEE. The CDR3 DNA follows: TGTGCCAGCAGCTTAAGACAAGATTCCTACAATGAGCAGTTCTTC. This translates into CASSLRQDSYNEQFF.

The chain couples TRBV6-1 to TRBJ1-5; a weak D match, TRBD1 (6 bases). Germline CDR1 reads MNHNS; CDR2 reads SASEGT. V dropped 3 bases and J dropped 2 bases, with 17 bases sitting between them. This CDR3 spans 17 amino acids. CDR3 amino acids: CASSDDWGGRGNQPQHF. The CDR3 DNA follows: TGTGCCAGCAGTGATGATTGGGGGGGCAGGGGCAATCAGCCCCAGCATTTT.

The chain couples TRBV14 to TRBJ2-5, with 13 bases aligning to TRBD2. The CDR3 runs 15 residues. Trimming at V came to 10 bases and at J to 5 bases, leaving 10 bases not matched to a gene. Germline CDR1 is SGHDN and CDR2 is FVKESK. CDR3 nucleotide sequence: TGTGCCATACAGGGGACTAGCGGGGCCACGGAGACCCAGTACTTC. This sequence encodes CAIQGTSGATETQYF. Variable domain in full (rest from reference TRBV14 and TRBJ2-5): EAGVTQFPSHSVIEKGQTVTLRCDPISGHDNLYWYRRVMGKEIKFLLHFVKESKQDESGMPNNRFLAERTGGTYSTLKVQPAELEDSGVYFCAIQGTSGATETQYFGPGTRLLVL.

The V call is TRBV10-2, the J call TRBJ2-3, with 7 bases identical to TRBD2. J gave up 1 base and V 4 bases, and 2 bases lay outside the gene matches. Germline-derived CDR1 and CDR2 are WSHSY and SAAADI. This CDR3 is 14 amino acids long. DNA for the CDR3: TGCGCCAGCAGTGCGCTAGCGGGCACAGATACGCAGTATTTT. This encodes CASSALAGTDTQYF.

This sequence joins TRBV9 and TRBJ1-6, with D uncertain. V was shortened by 0 bases and J by 9 bases, with 7 bases between the two germline ends. The CDR3 has 13 amino acids. The germline CDR1 and CDR2 sequences are SGDLS and YYNGEE. CDR3 region: CASSVEKASPLHF. In nucleotides, the CDR3 is TGTGCCAGCAGCGTAGAGAAGGCTTCACCCCTCCACTTT.

On this clone itself: Other DNA sequences in the same sample also yield this CDR3. The V gene is TRBV5-1, the J gene TRBJ1-4; TRBD1 matches 11 bases. The junction had 3 bases not matched to a gene; V was cut back by 1 base and J by 7 bases. Germline V gene sequence: CDR1 SGHRS, CDR2 YFSETQ. This CDR3 is 15 amino acids long. CDR3 amino acids: CASSLMGQGGEKLFF. The CDR3 nucleotides read TGCGCCAGCAGCTTGATGGGACAGGGGGGTGAAAAACTGTTTTTT.

The V and J genes are TRBV5-4 and TRBJ2-1, with 8 bases fitting TRBD2. This CDR3 spans 14 amino acids. J lost 5 bases, V lost 3 bases, and 4 bases had no gene match. Germline CDR1 is SGHNT and CDR2 is YYREEE (reference sequence). The CDR3 bases are TGTGCCAGCAGCTGGGCTAGCGGGCACAATGAGCAGTTCTTC. This sequence encodes CASSWASGHNEQFF. The full variable domain, its missing parts supplied by reference TRBV5-4 and TRBJ2-1, is ETGVTQSPTHLIKTRGQQVTLRCSSQSGHNTVSWYQQALGQGPQFIFQYYREEENGRGNFPPRFSGLQFPNYSSELNVNALELDDSALYLCASSWASGHNEQFFGPGTRLTVL.

The CDR3: CASSLVAGTWNTGELFF. DNA for the CDR3: TGTGCCAGCAGCTTAGTGGCGGGGACTTGGAACACCGGGGAGCTGTTTTTT. This rearrangement joins TRBV7-6 to TRBJ2-2, with TRBD2 as a possible D gene (6 bases). This CDR3 region has 17 residues. Germline V CDR1 and CDR2: SGHVS, FNYEAQ. V dropped 1 base and J dropped 1 base, with 13 bases sitting between them. The full variable domain, rest sourced from reference TRBV7-6 and TRBJ2-2, is GAGVSQSPRYKVTKRGQDVALRCDPISGHVSLYWYRQALGQGPEFLTYFNYEAQQDKSGLPNDRFSAERPEGSISTLTIQRTEQRDSAMYRCASSLVAGTWNTGELFFGEGSRLTVL.

Concerning this clone itself: The same CDR3 is also encoded by other DNA sequences in this sample. The chain uses TRBV27 and TRBJ2-7, with TRBD1 matching over 9 bases. This CDR3 contains 15 residues. Germline V gene lookup returns CDR1 MNHEY and CDR2 SMNVEV (reference sequence). After removal of 2 bases from V and 3 bases from J, the junction contained 5 bases not matched to a gene. The CDR3 reads CASSLGTGLDYEQYF. Here the CDR3 DNA reads TGTGCCAGCAGTTTAGGGACAGGGTTAGACTACGAGCAGTACTTC.

The rearrangement links TRBV4-1 to TRBJ2-1; D uncertain. The CDR3 length is 14 residues. Germline CDR1 is MGHRA and CDR2 is YSYEKL. V was cut by 3 bases and J by 4 bases, with 10 bases left in between. The CDR3 protein is CASSQLVPYNEQFF. As DNA, the CDR3 is TGCGCCAGCAGCCAGTTGGTACCATACAATGAGCAGTTCTTC.

Note on this clone: Other DNA sequences in this specimen translate into the identical CDR3. The chain combines TRBV13 with TRBJ2-5; 9 bases agree with TRBD2. From germline, CDR1 is PRHDT and CDR2 FYEKMQ (reference sequence). V lost 3 bases to trimming and J lost 3 bases; unmatched junction nucleotides: 2. The CDR3 has 14 amino acids. CDR3 coding DNA: TGTGCCAGCAGCTTGGCTAGCGGGGAAGAGACCCAGTACTTC. Translating it yields CASSLASGEETQYF.

This chain connects TRBV5-6 to TRBJ2-7; TRBD2 might be the D (5 bases). This CDR3 has 14 amino acids. Germline V gene sequence: CDR1 SGHDT, CDR2 YYEEEE. Trimming took 6 bases from V and 2 from J, leaving 15 bases between them. The CDR3 DNA sequence: TGTGCCAGCAACCCGGGTTCGCGGGCCTACGAGCAGTACTTC. Translated: CASNPGSRAYEQYF.

The gene calls are TRBV10-2 and TRBJ2-1, with D possibly TRBD2 on 5 matching bases. V lost 6 bases, J lost 1 base, and 10 bases lay in between. The CDR3 consists of 14 residues. Germline V gene lookup returns CDR1 WSHSY and CDR2 SAAADI. The CDR3 nucleotides read TGCGCCAGCAGGGAGGCTAGTTCCTACAATGAGCAGTTCTTC. Amino acids: CASREASSYNEQFF.

DNA for the CDR3: TGTGCCAGCAGCGTAGAACCAGGTCCGGCTAATGAAAAACTGTTTTTT. Protein product: CASSVEPGPANEKLFF. This sequence joins TRBV9 and TRBJ1-4; D unresolved. The CDR3 consists of 16 residues. Per the germline V gene, CDR1 is SGDLS and CDR2 is YYNGEE. V was cut by 0 bases and J by 3 bases, with 12 bases left in between.

The rearrangement uses TRBV7-9 and TRBJ2-1; D call uncertain. V was cut by 6 bases and J by 0 bases, with 15 bases left in between. CDR3 length: 16 residues. Per germline, CDR1 SEHNR and CDR2 FQNEAQ (reference sequence). CDR3 sequence (DNA): TGTGCCAGCAGTCACGGACCCTTCGCCTCCTACAATGAGCAGTTCTTC. This sequence encodes CASSHGPFASYNEQFF.

The chain links TRBV7-8 to TRBJ2-3; 11 nucleotides agree with TRBD2. Losses at the gene ends were 5 bases for V and 4 bases for J; bases not matched to a gene: 8. CDR3 length equals 16 residues. The germline CDR1 and CDR2 sequences are SGHVS and FQNEAQ. The CDR3 nucleotides are TGTGCCAGCAGCCCCCTACTAGCGGGAGTTTCAGATACGCAGTATTTT. Translation gives CASSPLLAGVSDTQYF.

The genes are TRBV27 and TRBJ2-7; D unclear. This CDR3 region has 13 residues. Between the trimmed V and J ends, which lost 6 bases and 4 bases, there was a span of 13 bases. In germline, CDR1 is MNHEY, CDR2 SMNVEV (reference sequence). CDR3 sequence (DNA): TGTGCCAGCAGACCGCAGACCGTGTACGAGCAGTACTTC. This gives the protein CASRPQTVYEQYF.

The V gene is TRBV28, the J gene TRBJ1-5; 7 bases agree with TRBD1. Germline lookup yields CDR1 MDHEN and CDR2 SYDVKM. V was clipped by 6 bases and J by 4 bases; unmatched bases: 18. The CDR3 sequence is 18 residues long. The chain's CDR3 is CASSLGTANHLRNQPQHF. In DNA form, the CDR3 reads TGTGCCAGCAGCCTCGGGACAGCAAATCATCTCCGGAATCAGCCCCAGCATTTT.

Turning to this clone: Other DNA sequences in the sample encode the same CDR3. V usage is TRBV6-5 and J usage is TRBJ2-7, with D possibly being TRBD2 (5 bases). Germline CDR1 is MNHEY and CDR2 is SVGAGI. The CDR3 loop spans 14 amino acids. Trimming took off 0 bases at V and 6 bases at J, with 12 bases between the two ends. The CDR3 loop reads CASSYSTGIGEQYF. CDR3 nucleotides: TGTGCCAGCAGTTACTCGACGGGGATCGGCGAGCAGTACTTC.

The chain has TRBV30 and TRBJ1-1; possible D gene TRBD1, 6 bases. This CDR3 spans 12 amino acids. Germline values: CDR1 GTSNPN, CDR2 SVGIG (reference sequence). Trimming pared 8 bases from V and 2 bases from J, leaving 12 bases between. CDR3: CAHGGGNTEAFF. Written as DNA, the CDR3 is TGTGCCCACGGCGGGGGCAACACTGAAGCTTTCTTT.